Reported below is one T cell receptor (beta chain). The junction had 8 bases not matched to a gene; V was cut back by 5 bases and J by 3 bases. The V gene's germline CDR1 is SGHNT and CDR2 YENEEA. The CDR3 has 16 amino acids. This sample was included in a study of technical replicates of blood from a few donors. The protocol was immunoSEQ multiplex PCR, while the TCRdb copy is restricted to in-frame clones and leaves out a portion. Of under 95,000 clones listed, roughly 98% are singletons. The source of this sequence is a human donor in good health. The rearrangement joins TRBV11-3 to TRBJ2-2; 8 bases are shared with TRBD2. The sample consisted of T cells isolated from PBMCs. CDR3 sequence (DNA): TGTGCCAGCAGCCCTAACGGGGGGGCCCACACCGGGGAGCTGTTTTTT. Translated: CASSPNGGAHTGELFF.